One T cell receptor beta chain is described in this entry. The antigen is unknown. This sample was taken from a study of a mutant IDH1 vaccine in newly diagnosed glioma. Study in general: Most patients had received both radiotherapy and temozolomide, the prior options being radiotherapy, temozolomide, or both. Broader study findings: Of the patients, 93.3% had vaccine-induced immune responses. Pseudoprogression looked unconnected to shifts in top peripheral T cell clonotypes.

The CDR3 contains 16 residues. V shed 0 bases and J 5 bases; nucleotides not matched to a gene: 10. Germline lookup yields CDR1 SGDLS and CDR2 YYNGEE. Sequencing was performed with immunoSEQ multiplex PCR; in TCRdb, only in-frame clones are kept and a portion is missing. Here the sample spans tens of thousands of clones, over 70% being singletons. Documented time point: baseline, week 1 (first vaccination visit). The sample's treatment: pre-vaccination baseline after standard-of-care therapy. New WHO grade 3 or 4 IDH1-mutant, ATRX-lost astrocytomas were present in all donors. The sequences come from peripheral blood mononuclear cells (PBMCs), collected from a glioma patient treated with radiotherapy, temozolomide or both. This sequence joins TRBV9 and TRBJ2-5, with 7 bases matching TRBD2. The sequence came from a woman in her late teens or twenties with glioma. Some clones in this sample may be carry-over from other donors' samples. DNA for the CDR3: TGTGCCAGCAGCGTAGACGGAGCGGGGCCTAGGGAGACCCAGTACTTC. Encoded protein: CASSVDGAGPRETQYF.